This T cell receptor (beta chain) was sequenced in a study of radiation and T cells in renal cell carcinoma. Study-wide context: Nephrectomy followed 15 Gy stereotactic body radiation by 4 weeks. Findings and caveats of the study: Top tumor clonotypes rose in blood 2 weeks post-radiation, then contracted.

Per germline, CDR1 LNHDA and CDR2 SQIVND (reference sequence). Trimming cost V 3 bases and J 6 bases, with 11 bases left between them. The CDR3 runs to 13 residues. Concerning this clone: The antigen is unknown.

Time point noted: baseline pretreatment blood. The sample's treatment: 15 Gy SBRT to primary tumor, nephrectomy 4 weeks later. Blood was sampled at baseline, 2 weeks and 4 weeks after SBRT. The tumor was a clear cell renal cell carcinoma. The table came from immunoSEQ multiplex PCR; TCRdb's copy has only in-frame clones and leaves some out. There are roughly 150,000 clones in the sample; about 88% occur only once, and around 4% lies in the top ten. This specimen consisted of blood, obtained from a patient whose treatment included radiotherapy and nephrectomy. This clonotype originated in a woman in her 70s with renal cell carcinoma. This chain uses TRBV19 with TRBJ1-1; D is perhaps TRBD1 (6 bases). The CDR3 DNA reads TGTGCCAGTAGTATCGGGACAAAGGCTGAAGCTTTCTTT. It specifies CASSIGTKAEAFF.